The sample holds a few counts of the clone carrying this T cell receptor beta chain. The antigen remains undetermined. This entry belongs to a study of early T cells in non-severe SARS-CoV-2 infection. Study background: Sequencing of bulk RNA from unsorted whole blood was done, without chain pairing.

Unique molecular identifiers tagged individual cDNA molecules. Using its own MiXCR run on the 5' RACE reads, TCRdb lists one record per CDR3 protein. The sample shows tens of thousands of distinct CDR3 sequences, under 8% of them seen only once. V lost 3 bases to trimming and J lost 4 bases, with 9 bases between them. CDR1 is SGHNT and CDR2 is YYREEE in the germline V gene (reference sequence). The CDR3 sequence is 13 residues long. The study's findings and limits: Lookups in VDJdb leaned toward anti-spike CD8 responses and missed private and CD4 specificities.

Sequenced here: whole blood, sampled at baseline. The TCR was taken from an adult who was a healthcare worker with PCR-confirmed SARS-CoV-2 infection or an uninfected control (not recorded which). The rearrangement links TRBV5-4 to TRBJ2-3; the D is unclear. CDR3 region: CASSSGPPDTQYF. CDR3 DNA sequence: TGTGCCAGCAGCTCCGGACCCCCAGATACGCAGTATTTT.